What follows are 3 T cell receptor beta chains derived from one specimen sequenced in a study of blood T cell repertoires in COVID-19. The repertoire was sequenced with immunoSEQ multiplex PCR; TCRdb's copy has only in-frame clones and lacks some. The sample gives approximately 380,000 clones, 88% of which show up once; less than 1.5% is in the top ten. Sample: PBMCs or T cells enriched from blood (not recorded which). These receptors all come from a woman between 18 and 29 years old who had recovered from COVID-19.

V is TRBV4-2 and J is TRBJ2-5, with 9 bases lining up with TRBD1. Germline values: CDR1 LGHNA, CDR2 YNFKEQ. Trimming at V came to 4 bases and at J to 5 bases, leaving 8 bases not matched to a gene. CDR3 length equals 15 residues. The CDR3 region is CASSPRTGTGETQYF. The DNA for the CDR3 is TGTGCCAGCAGCCCTCGAACCGGGACAGGGGAGACCCAGTACTTC.

The J gene is TRBJ2-3, the V gene TRBV4-1; possibly TRBD2 for D (5 bases). Trimming removed 3 bases at V and 4 bases at J, with 14 bases between. The CDR3 is made up of 15 amino acids. In germline, CDR1 is MGHRA, CDR2 YSYEKL. In nucleotides, the CDR3 is TGCGCCAGCAGCCAGGAGGTGGCCGTCCCAGATACGCAGTATTTT. Translated, it gives CASSQEVAVPDTQYF.

The chain uses TRBV7-2 and TRBJ2-6, with a tentative D call TRBD1 (5 bases). CDR3 length: 17 amino acids. The V gene's germline CDR1 is SGHTA and CDR2 FQGNSA. Trimming stripped 1 base from V and 0 bases from J, with 10 bases between. The CDR3 here is CASSLGQGRSGANVLTF. The CDR3 nucleotides read TGTGCCAGCAGCTTAGGTCAGGGTCGCTCTGGGGCCAACGTCCTGACTTTC.